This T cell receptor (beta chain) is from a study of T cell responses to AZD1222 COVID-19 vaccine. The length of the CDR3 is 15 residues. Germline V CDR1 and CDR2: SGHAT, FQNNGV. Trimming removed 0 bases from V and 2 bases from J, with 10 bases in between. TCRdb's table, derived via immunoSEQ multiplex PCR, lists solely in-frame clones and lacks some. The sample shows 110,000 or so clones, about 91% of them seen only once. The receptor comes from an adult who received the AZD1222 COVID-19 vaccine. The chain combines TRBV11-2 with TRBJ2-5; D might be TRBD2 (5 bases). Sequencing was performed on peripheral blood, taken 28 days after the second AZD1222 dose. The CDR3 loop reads CASSLDPGNQETQYF. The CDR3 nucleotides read TGTGCCAGCAGCTTAGACCCGGGGAATCAAGAGACCCAGTACTTC. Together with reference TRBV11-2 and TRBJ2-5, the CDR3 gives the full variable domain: EAGVAQSPRYKIIEKRQSVAFWCNPISGHATLYWYQQILGQGPKLLIQFQNNGVVDDSQLPKDRFSAERLKGVDSTLKIQPAKLEDSAVYLCASSLDPGNQETQYFGPGTRLLVL.